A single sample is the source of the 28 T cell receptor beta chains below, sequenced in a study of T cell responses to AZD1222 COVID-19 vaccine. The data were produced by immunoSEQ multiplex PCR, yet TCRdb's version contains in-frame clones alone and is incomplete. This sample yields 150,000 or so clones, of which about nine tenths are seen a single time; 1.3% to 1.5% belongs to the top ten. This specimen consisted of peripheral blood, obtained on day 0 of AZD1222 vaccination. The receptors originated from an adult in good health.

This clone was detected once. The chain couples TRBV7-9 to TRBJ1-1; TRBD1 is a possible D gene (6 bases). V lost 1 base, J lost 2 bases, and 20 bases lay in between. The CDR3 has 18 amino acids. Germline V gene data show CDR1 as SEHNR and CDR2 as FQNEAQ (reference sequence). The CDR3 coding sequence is TGTGCCAGCAGCTTAGTGAATGGTGCGGGGGCTAGAAACACTGAAGCTTTCTTT. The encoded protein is CASSLVNGAGARNTEAFF. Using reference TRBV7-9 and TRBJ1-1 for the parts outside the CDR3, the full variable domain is DTGVSQNPRHKITKRGQNVTFRCDPISEHNRLYWYRQTLGQGPEFLTYFQNEAQLEKSRLLSDRFSAERPKGSFSTLEIQRTEQGDSAMYLCASSLVNGAGARNTEAFFGQGTRLTVV.

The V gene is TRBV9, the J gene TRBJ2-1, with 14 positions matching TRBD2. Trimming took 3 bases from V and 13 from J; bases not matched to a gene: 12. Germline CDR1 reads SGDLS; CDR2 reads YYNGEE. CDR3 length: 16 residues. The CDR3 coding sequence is TGTGCCAGCAGCGCCACCGGGACTAGCGGGAGAGGGGTACAGTTCTTC. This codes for CASSATGTSGRGVQFF.

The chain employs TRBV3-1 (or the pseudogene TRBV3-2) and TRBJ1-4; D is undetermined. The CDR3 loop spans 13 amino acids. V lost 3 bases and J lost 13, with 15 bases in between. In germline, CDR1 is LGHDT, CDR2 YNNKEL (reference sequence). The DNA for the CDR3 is TGTGCCAGCAGCCACCGCAAGGTTGGAGGACTGTTTTTT. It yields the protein CASSHRKVGGLFF.

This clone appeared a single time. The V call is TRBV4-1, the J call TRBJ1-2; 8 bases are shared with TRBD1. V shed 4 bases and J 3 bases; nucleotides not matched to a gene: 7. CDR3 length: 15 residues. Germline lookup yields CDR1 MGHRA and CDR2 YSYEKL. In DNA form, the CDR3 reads TGCGCCAGCAGCCGGGGGGACAGGACCGACTATGGCTACACCTTC. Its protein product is CASSRGDRTDYGYTF.

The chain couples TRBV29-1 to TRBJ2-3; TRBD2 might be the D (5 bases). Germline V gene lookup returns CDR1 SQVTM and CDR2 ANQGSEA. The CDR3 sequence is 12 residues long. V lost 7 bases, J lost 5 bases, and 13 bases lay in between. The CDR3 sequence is CSGEILGDTQYF. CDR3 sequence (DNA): TGCAGCGGCGAAATACTAGGAGATACGCAGTATTTT.

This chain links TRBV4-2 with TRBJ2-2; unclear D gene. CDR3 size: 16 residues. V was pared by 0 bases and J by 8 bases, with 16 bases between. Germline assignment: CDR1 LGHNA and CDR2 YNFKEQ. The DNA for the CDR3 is TGTGCCAGCAGCCAAGATGGTGGACCCCACCCAGGGGAGCTGTTTTTT. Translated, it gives CASSQDGGPHPGELFF.

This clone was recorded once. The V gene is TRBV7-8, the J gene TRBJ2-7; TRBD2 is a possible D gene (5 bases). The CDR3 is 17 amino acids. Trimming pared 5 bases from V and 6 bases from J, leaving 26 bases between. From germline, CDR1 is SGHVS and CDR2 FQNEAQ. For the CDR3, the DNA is TGTGCCAGCAGCCCCCCCCCAAAGGAGAGGGCAATGGGCGAGCAGTACTTC. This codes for CASSPPPKERAMGEQYF.

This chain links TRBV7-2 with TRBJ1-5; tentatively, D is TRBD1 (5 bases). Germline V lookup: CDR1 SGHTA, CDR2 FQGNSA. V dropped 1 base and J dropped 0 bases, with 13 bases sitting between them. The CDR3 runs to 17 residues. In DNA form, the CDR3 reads TGTGCCAGCAGCTTAGGGACTTGGGGGAATAGCAATCAGCCCCAGCATTTT. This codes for CASSLGTWGNSNQPQHF.

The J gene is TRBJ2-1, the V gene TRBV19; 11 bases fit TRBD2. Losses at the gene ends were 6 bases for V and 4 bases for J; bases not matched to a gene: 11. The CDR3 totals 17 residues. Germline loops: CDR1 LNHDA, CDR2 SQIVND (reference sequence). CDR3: CASSTTLLAGGYNEQFF. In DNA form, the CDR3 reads TGTGCCAGTAGCACAACCCTCCTAGCGGGAGGTTACAATGAGCAGTTCTTC.

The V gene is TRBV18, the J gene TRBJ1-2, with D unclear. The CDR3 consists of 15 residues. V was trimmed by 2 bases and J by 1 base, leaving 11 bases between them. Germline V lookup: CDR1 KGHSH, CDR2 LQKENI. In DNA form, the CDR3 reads TGTGCCAGCTCACCAGAGCCACAGAATAACTATGGCTACACCTTC. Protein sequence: CASSPEPQNNYGYTF.

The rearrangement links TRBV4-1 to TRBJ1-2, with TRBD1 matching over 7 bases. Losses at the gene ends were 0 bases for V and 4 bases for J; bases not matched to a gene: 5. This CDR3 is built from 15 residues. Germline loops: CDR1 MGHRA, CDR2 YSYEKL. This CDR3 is CASSQERGTVYGYTF. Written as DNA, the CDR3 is TGCGCCAGCAGCCAAGAAAGGGGGACAGTCTATGGCTACACCTTC.

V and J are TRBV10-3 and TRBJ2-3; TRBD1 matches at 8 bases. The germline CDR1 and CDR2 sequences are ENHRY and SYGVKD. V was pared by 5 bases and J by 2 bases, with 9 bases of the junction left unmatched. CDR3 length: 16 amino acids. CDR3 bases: TGTGCCATCAGTTCCCAACCGGGACAGGTCACAGATACGCAGTATTTT. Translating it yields CAISSQPGQVTDTQYF.

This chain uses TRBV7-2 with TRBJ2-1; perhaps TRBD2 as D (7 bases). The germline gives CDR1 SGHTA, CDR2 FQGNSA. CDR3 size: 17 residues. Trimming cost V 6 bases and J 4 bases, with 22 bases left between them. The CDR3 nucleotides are TGTGCCAGCAGTCAAGGAGGGGGGGCGGCTCCGTACAATGAGCAGTTCTTC. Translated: CASSQGGGAAPYNEQFF.

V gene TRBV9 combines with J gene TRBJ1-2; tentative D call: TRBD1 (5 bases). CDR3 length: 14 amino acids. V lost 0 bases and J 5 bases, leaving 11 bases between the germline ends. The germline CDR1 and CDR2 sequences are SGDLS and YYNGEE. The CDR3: CASSVAGAVYGYTF. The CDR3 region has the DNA TGTGCCAGCAGCGTAGCCGGGGCCGTATATGGCTACACCTTC.

Written as DNA, the CDR3 is TGCGCCAGCAGCCCTCTTCTCTTGGCGGTTTTTGACGAGCAGTACTTC. Protein sequence: CASSPLLLAVFDEQYF. The rearrangement links TRBV4-1 to TRBJ2-7; D ambiguous. Germline-derived CDR1 and CDR2 are MGHRA and YSYEKL. Trimming pared 4 bases from V and 5 bases from J, leaving 21 bases between. The CDR3 spans 16 residues.

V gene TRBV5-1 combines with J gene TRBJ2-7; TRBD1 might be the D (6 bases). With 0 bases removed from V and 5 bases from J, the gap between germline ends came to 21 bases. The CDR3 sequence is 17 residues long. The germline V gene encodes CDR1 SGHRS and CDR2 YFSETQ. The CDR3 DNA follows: TGCGCCAGCAGCTTGGAAAGTTGGGGGCCGGACGTCAACGAGCAGTACTTC. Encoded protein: CASSLESWGPDVNEQYF.

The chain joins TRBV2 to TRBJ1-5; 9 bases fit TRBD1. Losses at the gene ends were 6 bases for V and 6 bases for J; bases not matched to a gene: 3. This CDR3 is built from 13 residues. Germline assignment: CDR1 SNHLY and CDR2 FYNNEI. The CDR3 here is CASRGTGRQPQHF. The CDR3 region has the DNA TGTGCCAGCAGGGGGACAGGGCGTCAGCCCCAGCATTTT.

The CDR3 DNA reads TGTGCCAGCCTCCCCGTGGGCACTGGAAACACCATATATTTT. It codes for CASLPVGTGNTIYF. The V and J genes are TRBV2 and TRBJ1-3; no clear D gene. In germline, CDR1 is SNHLY, CDR2 FYNNEI. The CDR3 has 14 residues. V lost 8 bases and J 2 bases, leaving 13 bases between the germline ends. Based on the CDR3 plus reference TRBV2 and TRBJ1-3, the full variable domain is EPEVTQTPSHQVTQMGQEVILRCVPISNHLYFYWYRQILGQKVEFLVSFYNNEISEKSEIFDDQFSVERPDGSNFTLKIRSTKLEDSAMYFCASLPVGTGNTIYFGEGSWLTVV.

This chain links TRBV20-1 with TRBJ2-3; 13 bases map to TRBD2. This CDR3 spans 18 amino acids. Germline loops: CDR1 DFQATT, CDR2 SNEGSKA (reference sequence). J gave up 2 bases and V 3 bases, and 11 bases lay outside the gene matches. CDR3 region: CSASPTSGGFRSTDTQYF. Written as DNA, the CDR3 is TGCAGTGCTAGTCCGACTAGCGGGGGGTTCCGATCCACAGATACGCAGTATTTT.

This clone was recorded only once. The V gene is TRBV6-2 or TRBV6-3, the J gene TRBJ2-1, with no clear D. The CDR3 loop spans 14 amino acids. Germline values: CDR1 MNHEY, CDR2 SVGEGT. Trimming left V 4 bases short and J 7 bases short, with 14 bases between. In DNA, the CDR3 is TGTGCCAGCAGTTTATTCAGCAACGGAAATGAGCAGTTCTTC. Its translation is CASSLFSNGNEQFF.

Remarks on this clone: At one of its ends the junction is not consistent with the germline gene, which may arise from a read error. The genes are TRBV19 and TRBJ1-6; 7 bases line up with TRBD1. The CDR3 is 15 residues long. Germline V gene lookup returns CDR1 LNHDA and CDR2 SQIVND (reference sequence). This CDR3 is CTSSIVRQGGSPLHF. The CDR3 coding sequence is TGTACCAGTAGTATAGTACGGCAGGGGGGTTCACCCCTCCACTTT.

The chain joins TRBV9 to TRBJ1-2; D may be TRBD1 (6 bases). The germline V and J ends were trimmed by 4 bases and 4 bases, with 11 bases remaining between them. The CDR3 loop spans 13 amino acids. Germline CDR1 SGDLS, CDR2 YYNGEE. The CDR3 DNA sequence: TGTGCCAGCAGCCCAGGAGGGGGCTATGGCTACACCTTC. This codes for CASSPGGGYGYTF. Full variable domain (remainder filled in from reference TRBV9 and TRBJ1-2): DSGVTQTPKHLITATGQRVTLRCSPRSGDLSVYWYQQSLDQGLQFLIQYYNGEERAKGNILERFSAQQFPDLHSELNLSSLELGDSALYFCASSPGGGYGYTFGSGTRLTVV.

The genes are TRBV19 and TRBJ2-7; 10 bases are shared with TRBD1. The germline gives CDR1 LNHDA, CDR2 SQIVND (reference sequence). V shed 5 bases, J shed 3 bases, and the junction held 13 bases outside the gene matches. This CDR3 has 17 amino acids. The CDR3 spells CASSSQPGQGSYYEQYF. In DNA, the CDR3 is TGTGCCAGTAGTTCCCAACCGGGACAGGGGTCCTACTACGAGCAGTACTTC.

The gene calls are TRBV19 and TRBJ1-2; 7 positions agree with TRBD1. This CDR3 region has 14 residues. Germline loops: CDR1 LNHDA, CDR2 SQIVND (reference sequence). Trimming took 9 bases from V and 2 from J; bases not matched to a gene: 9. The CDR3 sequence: CASVPTGTNYGYTF. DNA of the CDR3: TGTGCCAGCGTTCCGACAGGGACGAACTATGGCTACACCTTC.

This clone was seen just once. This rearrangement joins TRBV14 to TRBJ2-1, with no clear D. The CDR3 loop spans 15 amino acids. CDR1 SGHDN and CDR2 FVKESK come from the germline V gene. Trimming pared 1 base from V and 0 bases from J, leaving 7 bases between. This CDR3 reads CASSQVSGSYNEQFF. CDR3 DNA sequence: TGTGCCAGCAGCCAAGTATCCGGCTCCTACAATGAGCAGTTCTTC.

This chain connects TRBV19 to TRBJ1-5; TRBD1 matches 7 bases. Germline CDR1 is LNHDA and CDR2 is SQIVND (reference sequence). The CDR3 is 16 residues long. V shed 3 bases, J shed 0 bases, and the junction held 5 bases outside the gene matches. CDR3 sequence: CASSIRGTVSNQPQHF. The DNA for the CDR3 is TGTGCCAGTAGTATTCGCGGGACAGTTAGCAATCAGCCCCAGCATTTT.

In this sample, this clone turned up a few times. DNA of the CDR3: TGCGCCAGCAGCTTGGGGGACAGGGACGGTAACTATGGCTACACCTTC. Encoded protein: CASSLGDRDGNYGYTF. The chain employs TRBV5-1 and TRBJ1-2; 9 nucleotides line up with TRBD1. CDR1 is SGHRS, CDR2 YFSETQ, per germline. The CDR3 is 16 residues long. J gave up 1 base and V 0 bases, and 4 bases lay outside the gene matches. Looking up the rest from reference TRBV5-1 and TRBJ1-2 gives the full variable domain: KAGVTQTPRYLIKTRGQQVTLSCSPISGHRSVSWYQQTPGQGLQFLFEYFSETQRNKGNFPGRFSGRQFSNSRSEMNVSTLELGDSALYLCASSLGDRDGNYGYTFGSGTRLTVV.

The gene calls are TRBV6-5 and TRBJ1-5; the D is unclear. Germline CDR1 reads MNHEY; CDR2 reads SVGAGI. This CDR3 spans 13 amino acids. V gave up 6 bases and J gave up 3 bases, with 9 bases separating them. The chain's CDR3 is CASSPGSNQPQHF. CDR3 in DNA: TGTGCCAGCAGCCCCGGGTCCAATCAGCCCCAGCATTTT.